This record concerns one T cell receptor (beta chain) sequence. Its antigen is unidentified. TCRdb analysed the 5' RACE reads with MiXCR anew, one entry per CDR3 protein. This table holds under 450,000 distinct CDR3 sequences, roughly a quarter found once. This sample was taken from a study of T-cell memory formation after mild COVID-19. Study background: Among the donors, TCR clusters were largely specific to each donor.

Findings and caveats of the study: Second-wave clones peaking on day 37 lacked confirmed SARS-CoV-2 specificity. Within pre-infection memory, some responding clones were found, suggesting cross-reactive memory joined. Clones that contracted clustered mainly in CM and EM if CD4+ and in EMRA if CD8+.

The germline V gene encodes CDR1 MGHDK and CDR2 SYGVNS. CDR3 size: 15 residues. Deletions cut 4 bases from V and 3 bases from J, with 15 bases between. Material: PBMCs or a T cell subset sorted from them (not recorded which). The chain has TRBV25-1 and TRBJ2-5; D might be TRBD1 (5 bases). This receptor was identified in an adult woman who had mild COVID-19 (a few samples of this study predate the infection). Cell type and time point are not known. The CDR3 DNA sequence: TGTGCCAGCAGTGTTTGGCAGGGTCAGAAAGAGACCCAGTACTTC. Translated: CASSVWQGQKETQYF.